Below, one TCR beta chain is given with its context. V was cut by 6 bases and J by 2 bases, with 14 bases left in between. There are 15 residues in the CDR3. Germline lookup yields CDR1 MNHEY and CDR2 SMNVEV (reference sequence). Profiling relied on immunoSEQ multiplex PCR, and the TCRdb table lists in-frame clones only, not all of them. The data hold some 48,000 clones, with approximately 79% observed a single time. The data derive from a study of OX40 agonist ivuxolimab in advanced cancers. Across the study: Clinicians treated patients with ivuxolimab, an agonistic anti-OX40 (CD134) antibody.

The sequence was collected from an adult with an advanced solid tumor such as melanoma, head and neck, liver or kidney cancer. This rearrangement joins TRBV27 to TRBJ2-1; either TRBD1 or TRBD2 may fit D (5 bases each). The sequencing used CD4+ or CD8+ T cells sorted from blood, collected in a trial of the OX40 agonist ivuxolimab. CDR3 DNA: TGTGCCAGCAGCGAAGTCCAGGGAGCCTACAATGAGCAGTTCTTC. This gives the protein CASSEVQGAYNEQFF.